A single TCR beta chain is shown here with its context. Authors' processing steps: Estimated nucleated cell counts came from reference gene primer amplification. Measured with immunoSEQ multiplex PCR; TCRdb has only the in-frame clones, and not every one. V and J calls plus clone size are reproduced from that table; the DNA served to infer D and trimming. The table records roughly 130,000 clones, approximately 90% of them present only once. Deletions cut 1 base from V and 9 bases from J, with 17 bases between. This CDR3 is 15 amino acids long. The germline V gene has CDR1 SGHRS and CDR2 YFSETQ. The data stem from a study of blood T cell repertoires in COVID-19. Study context: The study drew acute and convalescent COVID-19 samples from the United States, Italy and Spain.

The chain recombines TRBV5-1 with TRBJ2-1; D is possibly TRBD2 (5 bases). Sequencing was done on a sample of peripheral blood. The clonotype comes from a man between 35 and 55 years old with acute or convalescent COVID-19. This chain's CDR3 is CASSLSSSSRGEQFF. DNA for the CDR3: TGCGCCAGCAGCTTGAGCTCTAGCAGTAGAGGTGAGCAGTTCTTC.